A selection of T cell receptor beta chains follows, all from one sample in a study of OX40 agonist ivuxolimab in advanced cancers. Sequencing used immunoSEQ multiplex PCR; TCRdb keeps in-frame clones, though not all of them. This table has about 69,000 clones, approximately 93% appearing once. Sequenced here: CD4+ or CD8+ T cells sorted from blood, sampled in a trial of the OX40 agonist ivuxolimab. The source of these receptors is an adult with an advanced solid tumor such as melanoma, head and neck, liver or kidney cancer. CDR3s include the opening cysteine and the closing phenylalanine or tryptophan. The D gene is left open where the match is weak. Expanded clones are given a class, and other clones once, few, many or no size at all.

TRBD2,TRBJ2-3,TRBV19,-,TGTGCCAGTAGTACGGGACTAGCGGTCACAGATACGCAGTATTTT,CASSTGLAVTDTQYF
TRBD1,TRBJ2-1,TRBV6-5,-,TGTGCCATCCGTCCGGGACAGGGGAGTAATGAGCAGTTCTTC,CAIRPGQGSNEQFF
TRBD2,TRBJ2-7,TRBV27,-,TGTGCCAGCAGTTTAGGGACTAGCGGGATACCTGGGGAGCAGTACTTC,CASSLGTSGIPGEQYF
-,TRBJ2-7,TRBV5-1,-,TGCGCCAGCAGCCTGGAGGTTAGCTCCTACGAGCAGTACTTC,CASSLEVSSYEQYF
-,TRBJ2-7,TRBV12-5,-,TGTGCTAGTGTGGGGAGCTACGAGCAGTACTTC,CASVGSYEQYF
-,TRBJ2-7,TRBV10-3,few,TGTGCCATCAGTGGGGTCAATTCCTACGAGCAGTACTTC,CAISGVNSYEQYF
-,TRBJ2-5,TRBV7-3,few,TGTGCCAGCCGCCTGGGCGGGCAGTCAGGGACCCAGTACTTC,CASRLGGQSGTQYF
TRBD2,TRBJ2-5,TRBV7-2,-,TGTGCCAGCACTAGCGGAAGTTTGAGGCAAGAGACCCAGTACTTC,CASTSGSLRQETQYF
-,TRBJ1-6,TRBV14,-,TGTGCCAGCAGCCTACCCCCCCGGGGACGGTACCATTCACCCCTCCACTTT,CASSLPPRGRYHSPLHF
-,TRBJ1-1,TRBV2,-,TGTGCCAGCACCGACCTCGGAGACACTGAAGCTTTCTTT,CASTDLGDTEAFF
-,TRBJ2-7,TRBV11-2,-,TGTGCCAGCAGCTCCGGGTTATCGGGCTACGAGCAGTACTTC,CASSSGLSGYEQYF
-,TRBJ2-1,TRBV11-1,-,TGTGCCAGCAGTTCGGGCCGACAGACTTACAATGAGCAGTTCTTC,CASSSGRQTYNEQFF
-,TRBJ2-6,TRBV6-1,-,TGTGCCAGCAGTGAAGCAATAGGGGCCAACGTCCTGACTTTC,CASSEAIGANVLTF
-,TRBJ1-5,TRBV11-1,-,TGTGCCAGCAGCTCCGGACAAGGGGACCCCCCGCAGCCCCAGCATTTT,CASSSGQGDPPQPQHF
-,TRBJ2-7,TRBV12-5,once,TGTGCTAGTGGTTTTTCAGGGACCTTCTGGGAGCAGTACTTC,CASGFSGTFWEQYF
-,TRBJ1-1,TRBV5-6,-,TGTGCCAGCAGCTTCAGAGGGATCGGTTTGAACACTGAAGCTTTCTTT,CASSFRGIGLNTEAFF